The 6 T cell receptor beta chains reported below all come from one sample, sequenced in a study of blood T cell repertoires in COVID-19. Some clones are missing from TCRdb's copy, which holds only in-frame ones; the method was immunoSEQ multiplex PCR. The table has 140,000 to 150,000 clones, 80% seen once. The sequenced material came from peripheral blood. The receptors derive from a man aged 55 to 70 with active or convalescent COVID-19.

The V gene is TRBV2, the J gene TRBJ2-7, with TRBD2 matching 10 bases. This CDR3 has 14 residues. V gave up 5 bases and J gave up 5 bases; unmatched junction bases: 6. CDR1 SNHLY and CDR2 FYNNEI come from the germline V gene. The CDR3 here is CASSPWTSGDEQYF. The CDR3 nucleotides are TGTGCCAGCAGTCCTTGGACTAGCGGCGACGAGCAGTACTTC.

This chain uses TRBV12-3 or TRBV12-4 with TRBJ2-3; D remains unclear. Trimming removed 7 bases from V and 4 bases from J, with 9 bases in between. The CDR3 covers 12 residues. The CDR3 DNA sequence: TGTGCCAGCATGTTACTCGCAGATACGCAGTATTTT. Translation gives CASMLLADTQYF.

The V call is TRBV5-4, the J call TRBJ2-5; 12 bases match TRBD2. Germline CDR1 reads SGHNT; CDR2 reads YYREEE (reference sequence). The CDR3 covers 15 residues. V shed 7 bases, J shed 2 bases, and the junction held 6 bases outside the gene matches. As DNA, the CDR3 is TGTGCCAGCCCGGGACTAGCGGGTTCTCAAGAGACCCAGTACTTC. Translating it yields CASPGLAGSQETQYF.

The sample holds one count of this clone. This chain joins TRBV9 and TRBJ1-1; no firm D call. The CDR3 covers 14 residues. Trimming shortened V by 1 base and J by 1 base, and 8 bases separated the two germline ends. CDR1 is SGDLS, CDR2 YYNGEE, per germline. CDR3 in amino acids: CASSVQASNTEAFF. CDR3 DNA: TGTGCCAGCAGCGTACAGGCCTCGAACACTGAAGCTTTCTTT.

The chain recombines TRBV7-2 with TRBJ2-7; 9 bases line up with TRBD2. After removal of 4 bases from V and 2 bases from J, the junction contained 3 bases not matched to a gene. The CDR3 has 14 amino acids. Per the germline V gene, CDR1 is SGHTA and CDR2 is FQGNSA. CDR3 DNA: TGTGCCAGCAGCTCGACTAGCGGACCCTACGAGCAGTACTTC. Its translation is CASSSTSGPYEQYF.

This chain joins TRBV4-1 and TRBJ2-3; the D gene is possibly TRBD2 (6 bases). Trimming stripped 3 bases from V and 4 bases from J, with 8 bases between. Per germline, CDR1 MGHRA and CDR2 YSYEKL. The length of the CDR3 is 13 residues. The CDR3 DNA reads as TGCGCCAGCAGCCAGCGGGGCCCAGATACGCAGTATTTT. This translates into CASSQRGPDTQYF.